The sequence of this TCR beta chain was determined in a study of blood T cell repertoires in COVID-19. The germline V gene has CDR1 LGHDT and CDR2 YNNKEL (reference sequence). Trimming took 4 bases from V and 7 from J, leaving 17 bases between them. The CDR3 sequence is 14 residues long. How the authors handled the data: By means of reference gene primer amplification, nucleated cell counts were estimated. Only in-frame clones appear in the TCRdb table, and some are missing; sequencing was by immunoSEQ multiplex PCR. V and J calls plus clone size are reproduced from that table; the DNA served to infer D and trimming. The data show just under 90,000 clones, roughly 70% seen once.

The sample consisted of peripheral blood. The V gene is TRBV3-1 (or the pseudogene TRBV3-2), the J gene TRBJ2-7, with a tentative D call TRBD1 (6 bases). This TCR came from a woman older than 75 with acute or convalescent COVID-19. The CDR3 sequence: CASSPGHATGEQYF. In nucleotides, the CDR3 is TGTGCCAGCAGCCCGGGACACGCGACGGGGGAGCAGTACTTC.